This TCR beta chain is from a study of shared clonotypes between healthy human individuals. At the level of the study: Ranging from 18 to 49 in age, donors were a couple of women and a few men. Findings of the study overall: About 5% was the fraction of naive CD4 clonotypes found shared across several donors. The small donor group covered limited genetic and exposure diversity. The study's rarefaction showed incomplete sorted-subset sequencing despite large depth.

In regard to this clone: Its target is unknown.

Clones were sequenced by immunoSEQ multiplex PCR, and TCRdb holds only the in-frame ones, with some missing. Seen here are 1 million to 1.3 million clones, around 82% observed once, and the top ten hold 0.5% to 0.65%. Sequenced material: memory CD4+ T cells from PBMCs. Subset denoted: CD45RA-negative fraction. This receptor was obtained from a man aged 18 to 30 in good health. Some clones in this sample may be carry-over from other donors' samples.

The CDR3 sequence is CASSPLLAGVGYNEQFF. The CDR3, as DNA: TGTGCCAGCAGTCCACTACTAGCGGGAGTGGGCTACAATGAGCAGTTCTTC. The chain employs TRBV14 and TRBJ2-1; 11 bases map to TRBD2. Germline CDR1 is SGHDN and CDR2 is FVKESK. V was pared by 6 bases and J by 3 bases, with 10 bases of the junction left unmatched. The CDR3 has 17 amino acids.